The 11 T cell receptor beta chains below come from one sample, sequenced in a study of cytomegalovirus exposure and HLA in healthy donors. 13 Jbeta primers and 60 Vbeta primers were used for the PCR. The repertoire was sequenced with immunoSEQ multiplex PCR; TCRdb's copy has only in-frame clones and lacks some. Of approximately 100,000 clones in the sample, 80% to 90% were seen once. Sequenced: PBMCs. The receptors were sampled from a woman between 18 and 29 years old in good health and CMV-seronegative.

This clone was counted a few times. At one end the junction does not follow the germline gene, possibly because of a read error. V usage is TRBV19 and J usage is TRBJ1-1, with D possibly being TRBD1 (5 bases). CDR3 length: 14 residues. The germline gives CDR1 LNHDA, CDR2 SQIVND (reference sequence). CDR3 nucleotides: TGTGCGAGTAAGGCAGGGAACATGAACACTGAAGCTTTCTTT. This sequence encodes CASKAGNMNTEAFF.

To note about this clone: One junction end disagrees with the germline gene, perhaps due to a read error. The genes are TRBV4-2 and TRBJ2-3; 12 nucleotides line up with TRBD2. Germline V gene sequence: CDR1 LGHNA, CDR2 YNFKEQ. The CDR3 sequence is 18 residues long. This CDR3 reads CAGSPRLAGVLSTDTQYF. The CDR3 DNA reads TGTGCCGGCAGCCCCCGACTAGCGGGAGTGCTTAGCACAGATACGCAGTATTTT.

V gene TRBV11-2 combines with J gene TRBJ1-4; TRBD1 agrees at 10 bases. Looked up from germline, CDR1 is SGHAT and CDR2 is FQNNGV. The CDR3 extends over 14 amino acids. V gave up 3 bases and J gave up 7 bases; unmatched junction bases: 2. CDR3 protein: CASSFGTGVEKLFF. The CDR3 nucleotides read TGTGCCAGCAGCTTCGGGACAGGGGTTGAAAAACTGTTTTTT.

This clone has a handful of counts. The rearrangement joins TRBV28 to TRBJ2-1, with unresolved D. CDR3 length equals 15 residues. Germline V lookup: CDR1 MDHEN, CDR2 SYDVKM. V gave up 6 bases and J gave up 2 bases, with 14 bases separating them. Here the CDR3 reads CASRSDSGAYNEQFF. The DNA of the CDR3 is TGTGCCAGCAGGAGCGATTCCGGCGCCTACAATGAGCAGTTCTTC.

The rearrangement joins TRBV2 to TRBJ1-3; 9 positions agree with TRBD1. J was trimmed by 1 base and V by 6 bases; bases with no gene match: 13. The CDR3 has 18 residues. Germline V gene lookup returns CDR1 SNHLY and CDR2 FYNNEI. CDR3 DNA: TGTGCCAGCAGCCTCAGAAAAGCCGGGACAGGGTCTGGAAACACCATATATTTT. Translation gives CASSLRKAGTGSGNTIYF.

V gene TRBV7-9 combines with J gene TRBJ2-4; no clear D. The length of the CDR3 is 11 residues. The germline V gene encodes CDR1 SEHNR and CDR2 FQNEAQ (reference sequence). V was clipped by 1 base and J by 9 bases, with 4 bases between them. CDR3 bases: TGTGCCAGCAGCTTAGGGCCCATTCAGTACTTC. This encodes CASSLGPIQYF.

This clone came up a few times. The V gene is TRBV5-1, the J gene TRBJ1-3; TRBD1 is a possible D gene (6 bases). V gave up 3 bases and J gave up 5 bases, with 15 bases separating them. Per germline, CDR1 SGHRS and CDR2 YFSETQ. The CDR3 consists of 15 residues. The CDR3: CASSYGQTGRNTIYF. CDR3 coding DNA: TGCGCCAGCAGCTACGGACAGACCGGGAGAAACACCATATATTTT.

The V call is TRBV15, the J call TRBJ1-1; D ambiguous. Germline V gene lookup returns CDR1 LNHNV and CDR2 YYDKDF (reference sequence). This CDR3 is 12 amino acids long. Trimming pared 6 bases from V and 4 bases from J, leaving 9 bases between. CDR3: CATSFYGTEAFF. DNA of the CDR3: TGTGCCACCAGTTTTTACGGCACTGAAGCTTTCTTT.

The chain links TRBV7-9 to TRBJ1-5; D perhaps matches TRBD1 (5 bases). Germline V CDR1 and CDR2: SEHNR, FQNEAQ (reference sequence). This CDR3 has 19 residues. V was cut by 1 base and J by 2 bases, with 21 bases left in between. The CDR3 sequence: CASSLEGEAFRARNQPQHF. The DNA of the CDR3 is TGTGCCAGCAGCTTAGAAGGGGAGGCATTCCGGGCTCGCAATCAGCCCCAGCATTTT.

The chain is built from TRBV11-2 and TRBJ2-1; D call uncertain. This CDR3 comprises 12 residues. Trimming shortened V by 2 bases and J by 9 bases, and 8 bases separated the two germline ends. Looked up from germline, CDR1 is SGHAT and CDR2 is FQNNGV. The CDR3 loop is CASSLPRGEQFF. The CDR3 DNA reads TGTGCCAGCAGCTTACCTCGAGGTGAGCAGTTCTTC.

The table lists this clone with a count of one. CDR3 nucleotide sequence: TGTGCCAGTAGTATCAGGGGGACAGGCTTGAACACCGGGGAGCTGTTTTTT. Encoded protein: CASSIRGTGLNTGELFF. The chain uses TRBV19 and TRBJ2-2; 8 bases are shared with TRBD1. This CDR3 is built from 17 residues. The germline V gene has CDR1 LNHDA and CDR2 SQIVND (reference sequence). V dropped 3 bases and J dropped 1; count of bases not matched to a gene: 7.